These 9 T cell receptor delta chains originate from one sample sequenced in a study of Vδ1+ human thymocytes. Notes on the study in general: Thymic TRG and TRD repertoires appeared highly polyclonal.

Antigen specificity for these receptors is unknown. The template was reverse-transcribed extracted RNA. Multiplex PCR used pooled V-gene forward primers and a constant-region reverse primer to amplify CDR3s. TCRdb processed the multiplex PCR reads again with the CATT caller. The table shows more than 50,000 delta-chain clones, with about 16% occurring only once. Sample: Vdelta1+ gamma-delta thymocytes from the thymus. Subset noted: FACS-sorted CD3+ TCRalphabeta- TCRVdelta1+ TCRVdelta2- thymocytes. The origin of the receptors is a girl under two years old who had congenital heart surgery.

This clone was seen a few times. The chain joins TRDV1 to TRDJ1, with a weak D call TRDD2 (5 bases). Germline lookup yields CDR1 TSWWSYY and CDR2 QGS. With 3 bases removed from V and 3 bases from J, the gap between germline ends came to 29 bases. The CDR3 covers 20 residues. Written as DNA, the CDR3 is TGTGCTCTTGGGGAGTACTTCCCACCAGGCGCGCTGAGGTTTTCCGATAAACTCATCTTT. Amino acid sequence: CALGEYFPPGALRFSDKLIF.

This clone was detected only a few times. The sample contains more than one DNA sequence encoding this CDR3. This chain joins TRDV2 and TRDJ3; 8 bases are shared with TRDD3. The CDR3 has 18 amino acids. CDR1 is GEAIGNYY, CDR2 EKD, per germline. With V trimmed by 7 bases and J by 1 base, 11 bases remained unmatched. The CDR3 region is CACDPLLGESWDTRQMFF. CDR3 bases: TGTGCCTGCGACCCCCTTCTGGGGGAATCCTGGGACACCCGACAGATGTTTTTC.

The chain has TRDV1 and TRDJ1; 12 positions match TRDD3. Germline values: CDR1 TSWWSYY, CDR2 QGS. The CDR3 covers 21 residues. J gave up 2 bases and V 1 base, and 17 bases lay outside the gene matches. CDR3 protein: CALGERSALPLGDTRTDKLIF. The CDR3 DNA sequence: TGTGCTCTTGGGGAACGCTCGGCCCTCCCACTGGGGGATACCAGGACCGATAAACTCATCTTT.

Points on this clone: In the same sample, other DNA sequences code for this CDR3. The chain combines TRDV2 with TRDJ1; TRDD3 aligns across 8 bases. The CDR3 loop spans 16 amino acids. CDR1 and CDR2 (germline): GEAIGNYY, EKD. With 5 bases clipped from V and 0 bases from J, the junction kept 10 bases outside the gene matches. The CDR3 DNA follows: TGTGCCTGTGGCCTCTCTGGGGGACTCGACACCGATAAACTCATCTTT. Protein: CACGLSGGLDTDKLIF.

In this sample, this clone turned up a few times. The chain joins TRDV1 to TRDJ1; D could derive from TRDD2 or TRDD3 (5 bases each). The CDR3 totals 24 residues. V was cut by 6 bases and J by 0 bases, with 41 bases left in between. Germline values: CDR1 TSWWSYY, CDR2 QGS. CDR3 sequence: CALGATNPIPQGGLPVLYTDKLIF. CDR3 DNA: TGTGCTCTTGGAGCTACAAATCCTATCCCGCAGGGGGGGTTACCTGTCCTGTACACCGATAAACTCATCTTT.

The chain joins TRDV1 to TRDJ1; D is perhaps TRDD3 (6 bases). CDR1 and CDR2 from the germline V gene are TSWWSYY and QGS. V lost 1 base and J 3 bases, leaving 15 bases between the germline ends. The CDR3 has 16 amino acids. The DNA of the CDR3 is TGTGCTCTTGGGGAACGGGGGAGCCGTGGGTCCGATAAACTCATCTTT. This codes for CALGERGSRGSDKLIF.

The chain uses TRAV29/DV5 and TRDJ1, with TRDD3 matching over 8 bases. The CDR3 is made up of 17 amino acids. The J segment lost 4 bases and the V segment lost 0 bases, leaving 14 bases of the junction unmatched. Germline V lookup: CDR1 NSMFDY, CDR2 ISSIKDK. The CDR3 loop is CAASARFTGGLFDKLIF. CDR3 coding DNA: TGTGCAGCAAGCGCGAGGTTTACTGGGGGTCTCTTCGATAAACTCATCTTT. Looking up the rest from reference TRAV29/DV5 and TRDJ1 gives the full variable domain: DQQVKQNSPSLSVQEGRISILNCDYTNSMFDYFLWYKKYPAEGPTFLISISSIKDKNEDGRFTVFLNKSAKHLSLHIVPSQPGDSAVYFCAASARFTGGLFDKLIFGKGTRVTVEP.

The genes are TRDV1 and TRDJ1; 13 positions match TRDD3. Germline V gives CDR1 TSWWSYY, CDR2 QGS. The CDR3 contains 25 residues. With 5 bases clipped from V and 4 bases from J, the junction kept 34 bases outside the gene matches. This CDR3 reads CALGNHSYVATVPTDWGIRNDKLIF. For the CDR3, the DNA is TGTGCTCTTGGGAATCATTCCTACGTTGCAACGGTGCCTACTGACTGGGGGATACGTAACGATAAACTCATCTTT.

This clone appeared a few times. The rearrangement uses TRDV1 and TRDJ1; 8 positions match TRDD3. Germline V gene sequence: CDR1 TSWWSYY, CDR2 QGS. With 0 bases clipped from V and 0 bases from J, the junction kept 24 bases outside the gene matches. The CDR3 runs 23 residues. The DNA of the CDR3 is TGTGCTCTTGGGGAACTGGTCCATACTGGGGGGGACTCCACCGGATCCAACACCGATAAACTCATCTTT. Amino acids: CALGELVHTGGDSTGSNTDKLIF.